The text below deals with one T cell receptor (beta chain). The target of this receptor is not known. Base qualities are not provided; no much larger clone lies one nucleotide away. The receptor library was made with multiplex PCR. TCRdb names Illumina HiSeq 4000 as the instrument used. To build TCR beta libraries, CDR3 regions were amplified by Arm-PCR using iRepertoire HTBI primers. Before sequencing, the PCR products underwent gel purification. The study's processing was this. Gene usage analysis of CDR3 amino acid clonotypes relied on the 55 to 80 TRBV and over 13 TRBJ segments identified across samples. Filtered high-quality paired reads were merged into contigs using COPE and FqMerger. BLAST was used to align contigs to IMGT TRBV, TRBD and TRBJ reference genes, and CDR3 was defined according to IMGT. Any clonotype with a frequency above 0.1% was counted as a highly expanded clone. Repertoire diversity was measured by Shannon entropy, and V-J evenness by the Gini coefficient. A clonotype was considered public if more than one individual shared it. Using fastp at Q25 and MiXCR, TCRdb reprocessed the public reads and kept productive beta chains. Records with the same CDR3 protein are collapsed into one entry carrying the most frequent genes and DNA. The V and J calls were not made by the authors but by TCRdb's processing. The sample profile shows some 490,000 distinct CDR3 sequences; 9.5% to 15% of them were found once. The ten biggest clones cover around 10% of the sample.

The label giving this sample's time point can be read as: newly diagnosed GD, antithyroid drugs for less than 3 months. For both TCR sequencing and RNA sequencing, RNA was extracted from PBMCs in TRIzol. The diagnosis of Graves' disease followed American Thyroid Association guidelines. Patients for the study were recruited at an endocrinology department in Xi'an, China. Each patient gave 7 to 9.5 milliliters of peripheral blood, collected in an EDTA anticoagulant tube. PBMCs were isolated by Ficoll Paque Plus density gradient separation without further T cell sorting. An Agilent 2100 Bioanalyzer and agarose gel were used to check RNA quality, and a NanoDrop 2000 was used to measure RNA concentration. The data stem from a study of regulatory T cells in long-lasting Graves disease (dated by TCRdb to 2020 to 2022). Context from the whole study: Antithyroid drugs had been taken for less than 3 months by newly diagnosed Graves' disease patients. Patients with persistent Graves' disease were compared with patients with newly diagnosed Graves' disease using TCR sequencing and RNA sequencing of peripheral blood. A total of about 33 samples underwent TCR sequencing, from 13 patients with persistent Graves' disease and 20 or so patients with newly diagnosed Graves' disease. The study took place in China and was registered as a clinical trial.

Results the study describes overall, beyond this receptor: A larger number of public clonotypes was shared among persistent patients (about 2,700) than among newly diagnosed patients (roughly 930). Sequencing and analysis were restricted to the TCR beta chain. Because the primary lesion, thyroid tissue, could not be accessed, the study looked at peripheral blood alone. The authors noted that the small sample size was a limitation that may lower accuracy. Compared with newly diagnosed patients, persistent Graves' disease patients had lower TCR Shannon entropy and fewer highly expanded clones, which suggests clonal expansion.

This same sample was also part of a study on T cells in Graves' hyperthyroidism and ophthalmopathy. From that second study: Stable Graves' hyperthyroidism was defined as no progression to ophthalmopathy during 18 months of follow-up. The hyperthyroidism patients were between 18 and 65 years old and newly diagnosed, with a disease duration of less than 2 months. The study excluded patients with uncontrolled infections, other autoimmune diseases, pregnancy or lactation. Clinical symptoms, serum thyroxine and TRAb, thyroid ultrasound, and orbital computed tomography formed the basis for the diagnoses. A first-round RT-PCR of the TCR CDR3 used the HTBI primer set with the Qiagen OneStep RT-PCR kit. Most expanded thyroid clonotypes (frequency above 0.001) were also detected in blood, a finding suggesting that blood repertoires may reflect thyroid immune responses. In cross-validation, a model built on a 13 V-J signature told ophthalmopathy apart from stable hyperthyroidism with about 90% sensitivity and about 81% specificity, and in testing the same model reached 80%/75%. In validation, progression to ophthalmopathy was predicted by the model with roughly 69% sensitivity and around 75% specificity, a median of approximately 6.5 months before onset. To identify TCR V-J signatures that set the groups apart, the researchers used a discovery cohort of 90 to 100 patients, made up of under 50 with Graves' ophthalmopathy and some 58 with stable Graves' hyperthyroidism. An independent validation cohort of fewer than 20 hyperthyroidism patients and more than 15 patients who later progressed to ophthalmopathy tested prospective prediction of ophthalmopathy. The 75 to 100 discovery patients were randomly split 7:3 into training and test sets. Thyroid tissue and blood T-cell repertoires from roughly 6 Graves' hyperthyroidism patients were also compared in the study. Once sampling was done, hyperthyroidism patients were given methimazole at a starting dose of 30 mg daily, whereas ophthalmopathy patients were given high-dose intravenous methylprednisolone. Libraries were constructed in a second round of multiplex PCR, after which size selection and purification were carried out. Libraries were sequenced paired-end with 100 bp reads on an Illumina HiSeq2000. Raw data were processed with SOAPnuke, discarding reads with adapters, uncalled bases, mean Phred below 15, or no exact constant-primer or identifier match. COPE v1.2.5 was used to merge high-quality paired reads, and clonotypes were defined as unique nucleotide sequences. Clonotypes were aligned to IMGT TRBV, TRBD and TRBJ reference segments using MiTCR v1.1. The analysis was restricted to V-J combinations with a frequency above 0.0001, which together covered around 99% of the repertoires. A TCS score was defined as the ratio between F50 (clonal expansion) and ExV (chaos), using BLOSUM62-based TCRdist between CDR3 peptides within each V-J. Welch's t-statistics and random forest reduced 514 V-J features to 10 to 15, which were used in a naive Bayes classifier (R e1071). No statistical method was used to fix the sample size in advance, and group allocation was not hidden from the investigators. The paper reports TCR Vbeta CDR3 sequencing of roughly 140 peripheral blood samples: 40 or so ophthalmopathy, 75 to 80 hyperthyroidism and around 17 progressor patients.

This specimen was peripheral blood mononuclear cells (PBMCs), taken at new diagnosis, from a patient treated with antithyroid drugs. This TCR derives from a woman aged 25 to 39 with Graves disease. Donor details come from another sample of the same person, matched by shared clones.

The DNA sequence follows: TGCAGTGCTAGTACAGGGGGCGAGGTTGAAAAACTGTTTTTT. Translated, this is CSASTGGEVEKLFF. Recombination linked TRBV20-1 to TRBJ1-4; TRBD1 agrees with 9 junctional bases. Spanning cysteine to phenylalanine, the CDR3 consists of 14 amino acids. Of all the DNA, just the CDR3 is kept, 42 bases in frame from base 1. The CDR1 and CDR2 encoded by the germline V gene (reference sequence) are DFQATT and SNEGSKA. Clipping removes 3 bases from V and 7 bases from J, with 6 as the unmatched junction base count.